This TCR beta chain derives from a study of identifying expanded T cells in peripheral blood. General study results and limits: About 1.3 clones differed between technical replicates, versus around 15 and 18 over time.

During the collection period, no donor immune events like infections were recorded. Comments on this clone: Its antigen is undetermined.

Looked up from germline, CDR1 is SEHNR and CDR2 is FQNEAQ (reference sequence). CDR3 size: 15 residues. Trimming took 5 bases from V and 6 from J, leaving 20 bases between them. The data were produced by immunoSEQ multiplex PCR, yet TCRdb's version contains in-frame clones alone and is incomplete. The sample lists about 84,000 clones; about 86% were seen once. The chain has TRBV7-9 and TRBJ2-7; D tentatively fits TRBD1 or TRBD2 (5 bases each). Sequencing was performed on blood. The sequence derives from a person between 18 and 75 years old in good health. The CDR3 sequence: CASSRPGREQLEQYF. The CDR3 DNA sequence: TGTGCCAGCAGCCGACCGGGACGGGAACAACTCGAGCAGTACTTC.